Listed below are T cell receptor beta chains from one sample, sequenced in a study of blood T cells in healthy people across ages. TCRdb processed the 5' RACE reads anew with MiXCR; each CDR3 protein has one entry. The table lists 550,000 to 700,000 distinct CDR3 sequences, about 25% of them singletons, with around 18% in the top ten. Sequenced sample: blood. These receptors came from a woman between 65 and 79 years old in good health. The CDR3 runs from the conserved cysteine through the conserved F or W. A D gene is named only where the DNA matches it firmly. Clone size is stated in some rows and not others, as once, few, many or a class when expanded.

clone_size,j_call,v_call,d_call,cdr3_nt,cdr3_aa
-,TRBJ2-5,TRBV24-1,-,TGTGCCTCCGGCGGATACAATGAGCAGTACTTC,CASGGYNEQYF
few,TRBJ2-5,TRBV20-1,-,TGCAGTGCTAGTGGGGGGCGTAAGACCCAGTACTTC,CSASGGRKTQYF
-,TRBJ2-2,TRBV7-8,TRBD2,TGTGCCAGCACCCGGGGTAGCGGGGTCTCCGGGGAGCTGTTTTTT,CASTRGSGVSGELFF
few,TRBJ1-2,TRBV10-3,-,TGTGCCACCACTATCACAGGGTCTGACTACACCTTC,CATTITGSDYTF
-,TRBJ2-3,TRBV4-1,TRBD2,TGCGCCAGCAGCCAAGGAGGGACTAGCGGGGCTCTGCGTACGCAGTATTTT,CASSQGGTSGALRTQYF
few,TRBJ1-1,TRBV20-1,-,TGCAGTGCTAGAGTTCCGAACAGGGCCAGTGAGGCTTTCTTT,CSARVPNRASEAFF
many,TRBJ2-1,TRBV5-1,TRBD2,TGCGCCAGCAGCCTTAGCGGGGGGGCTTACAATGAGCAGTTCTTC,CASSLSGGAYNEQFF
few,TRBJ1-2,TRBV3-1,-,TGTGCCAGCAGCCAAGAGTCAGTAAATGGCTACACCTTC,CASSQESVNGYTF
few,TRBJ1-1,TRBV5-4,-,TGTGCCAGCAGCTTGGAGTTGGCTCCTGAAGCTTTCTTT,CASSLELAPEAFF
once,TRBJ2-5,TRBV5-6,TRBD2,TGTGCCAGCAGCTATAGCGGGAGGCCCGCGGGGGAGACCCAGTACTTC,CASSYSGRPAGETQYF
few,TRBJ1-1,TRBV24-1,-,TGTGCCACCAGGAAGGAACAGGGTTCGAACACTGAAGCTTTCTTT,CATRKEQGSNTEAFF
-,TRBJ1-2,TRBV20-1,-,TGCAGTGCTAGGCAGGCCCGTATGGGCTATGGCTACACCTTC,CSARQARMGYGYTF
few,TRBJ2-3,TRBV6-2/TRBV6-3,-,TGTGCCAGCACCCGGGGGGCTGGCGCGGATACGCAGTATTTT,CASTRGAGADTQYF
-,TRBJ2-7,TRBV18,-,TGTGCCAGCTCACCCTATAGGACAAGCTACGAGCAGTACTTC,CASSPYRTSYEQYF
-,TRBJ2-7,TRBV27,-,TGTGCCAGCAGTTTACGGCCTGGGATCTACGAGCAGTACTTC,CASSLRPGIYEQYF
-,TRBJ2-7,TRBV19,TRBD1,TGTGCCAGTAGTCGTCGGACAGGGTACATCTCCCAGTACTTC,CASSRRTGYISQYF
few,TRBJ2-3,TRBV11-1,-,TGTGCCAGCAGCTCGTGGGGATCCACTGACACAGATACGCAGTATTTT,CASSSWGSTDTDTQYF
few,TRBJ2-5,TRBV12-3/TRBV12-4,-,TGTGCCAGCAGTCCCAATGTTCGGGGCTCCGAGTACTTC,CASSPNVRGSEYF
-,TRBJ2-1,TRBV12-3/TRBV12-4,TRBD1,TGTGCCAGCAACGACAGGGGAAAGGAACTCAATGAGCAGTTCTTC,CASNDRGKELNEQFF
-,TRBJ2-4,TRBV5-5,-,TGTGCCAGCAGCTTGGGACAGGTTGGACTAGCCAAAAACATTCAGTACTTC,CASSLGQVGLAKNIQYF